This T cell receptor beta chain appears in the sequencing data of a study of shared clonotypes between healthy human individuals. Study information: Participating donors consisted of two women and a few men aged 18 to 49. Study-level findings and limits: The sampled material consisted only of blood, and tissue repertoires are likely to differ.

About this clone: Antigen: not known.

This table comes from immunoSEQ multiplex PCR, and its TCRdb copy is limited to in-frame clones, with some not included. The table lists fewer than 1.6 million clones, less than 99% of them singletons. V lost 3 bases and J lost 7; bases outside the gene matches: 7. Germline assignment: CDR1 SQVTM and CDR2 ANQGSEA. The CDR3 is 14 amino acids. The source material was naive CD4+ T cells sorted from blood. Subset denoted: CD45RA+ positively selected. The chain carries TRBV29-1 and TRBJ2-1, with 9 bases matching TRBD2. This clonotype was obtained from a young man in good health. The CDR3: CSVDGASGENEQFF. The DNA of the CDR3 is TGCAGCGTTGATGGGGCTAGCGGGGAGAATGAGCAGTTCTTC.